This T cell receptor (beta chain) came from a study of identical twins. The study, taken as a whole, reports: Zero-insertion results could be subject to partial confounding by invariant MAIT and iNKT cells. Abundant beta clonotypes from cord blood bore fewer insertions; memory repertoires lacked this pattern.

Losses at the gene ends were 4 bases for V and 0 bases for J; bases not matched to a gene: 4. This CDR3 region has 17 residues. Germline-derived CDR1 and CDR2 are SGHVS and FNYEAQ. Concerning this clonotype itself: Its target is unknown.

TCRdb analysed the 5' RACE reads with MiXCR anew, one entry per CDR3 protein. The repertoire holds a few hundred thousand distinct CDR3 sequences, with approximately 17% as singletons. This rearrangement joins TRBV7-6 to TRBJ2-1, with 12 positions matching TRBD2. Sequencing was performed on naive T cells sorted from blood. This TCR was sampled from a man aged 45-65 years in good health. The CDR3 here is CASSSMTSGSSYNEQFF. In nucleotides, the CDR3 is TGTGCCAGCAGCTCTATGACTAGCGGGAGCTCCTACAATGAGCAGTTCTTC.